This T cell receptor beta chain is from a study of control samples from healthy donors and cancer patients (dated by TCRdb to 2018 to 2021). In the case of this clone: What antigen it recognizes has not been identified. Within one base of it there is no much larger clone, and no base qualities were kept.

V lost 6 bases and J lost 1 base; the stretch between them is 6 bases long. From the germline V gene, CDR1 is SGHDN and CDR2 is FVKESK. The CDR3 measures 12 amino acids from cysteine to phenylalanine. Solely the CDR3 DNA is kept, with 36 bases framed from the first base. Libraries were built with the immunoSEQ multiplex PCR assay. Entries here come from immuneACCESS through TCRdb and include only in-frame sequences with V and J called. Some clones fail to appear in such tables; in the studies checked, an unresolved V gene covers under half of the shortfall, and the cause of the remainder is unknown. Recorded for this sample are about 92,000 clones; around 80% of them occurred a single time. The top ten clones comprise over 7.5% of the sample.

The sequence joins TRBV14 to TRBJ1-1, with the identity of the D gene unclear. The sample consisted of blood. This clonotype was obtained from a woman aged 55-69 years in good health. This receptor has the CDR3 CASRWGNTEAFF. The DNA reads TGTGCCAGCAGGTGGGGGAACACTGAAGCTTTCTTT.